The 13 T cell receptor beta chains below all came from one sample that was sequenced in a study of identical twins. TCRdb itself ran the 5' RACE reads through MiXCR, one entry per CDR3 protein. The sample lists around 510,000 distinct CDR3 sequences, 14% seen once, with around 0.98% in the top ten. These data also featured in a second study, about yellow fever vaccine responses in identical twins.

Source material: CD4+ T cells sorted from blood. The source is a woman between 18 and 30 years old in good health.

V usage is TRBV6-2 or TRBV6-3 and J usage is TRBJ2-5, with no clear D. Per the germline V gene, CDR1 is MNHEY and CDR2 is SVGEGT. Trimming took off 1 base at V and 2 bases at J, with 11 bases between the two ends. This CDR3 contains 15 residues. For the CDR3, the DNA is TGTGCCAGCAGTTACTTAACTCCCAGACAAGAGACCCAGTACTTC. Its protein is CASSYLTPRQETQYF.

The V gene is TRBV4-3, the J gene TRBJ2-7; 10 bases fit TRBD1. The CDR3 has 15 residues. Trimming at V came to 4 bases and at J to 7 bases, leaving 10 bases not matched to a gene. Looked up from germline, CDR1 is LGHNA and CDR2 is YSLEER. The CDR3 DNA reads as TGCGCCAGCAGCCCCGGGACAGGGGTCCCCTTTGAGCAGTACTTC. It encodes CASSPGTGVPFEQYF.

This clonotype was counted between two and nine times. The V and J genes are TRBV28 and TRBJ1-4; weak D call: TRBD1 (6 bases). Germline assignment: CDR1 MDHEN and CDR2 SYDVKM. V shed 7 bases and J shed 2 bases, with 14 bases lying between them. CDR3 length equals 15 residues. The CDR3 reads CASTAWTETNEKLFF. The CDR3 DNA reads as TGTGCCAGCACCGCGTGGACAGAGACTAATGAAAAACTGTTTTTT. Looking up the rest from reference TRBV28 and TRBJ1-4 gives the full variable domain: DVKVTQSSRYLVKRTGEKVFLECVQDMDHENMFWYRQDPGLGLRLIYFSYDVKMKEKGDIPEGYSVSREKKERFSLILESASTNQTSMYLCASTAWTETNEKLFFGSGTQLSVL.

This clonotype has ten or more counts. The CDR3 DNA sequence: TGTGCCAGCAGTAAAATGAGCGGGAGTTTGTCAGATACGCAGTATTTT. Translation gives CASSKMSGSLSDTQYF. The chain employs TRBV6-1 and TRBJ2-3, with TRBD2 matching 8 bases. The length of the CDR3 is 16 residues. Germline V lookup: CDR1 MNHNS, CDR2 SASEGT. V shed 5 bases, J shed 4 bases, and the junction held 11 bases outside the gene matches.

This clonotype was recorded at least ten times. The chain combines TRBV5-1 with TRBJ2-2, with D unclear. The CDR3 length is 15 residues. The V end lost 6 bases, the J end lost 0 bases, and 12 bases lay between the germline ends. Germline V gene sequence: CDR1 SGHRS, CDR2 YFSETQ. The CDR3 DNA reads TGCGCCAGCAACAATGGACCGACGAACACCGGGGAGCTGTTTTTT. Its protein product is CASNNGPTNTGELFF.

The V call is TRBV6-2 or TRBV6-3, the J call TRBJ1-2, with 7 bases lining up with TRBD1. The CDR3 sequence is 15 residues long. Looked up from germline, CDR1 is MNHEY and CDR2 is SVGEGT. The J segment lost 2 bases and the V segment lost 4 bases, leaving 7 bases of the junction unmatched. The CDR3 DNA reads as TGTGCCAGCAGTTGGGGGACAGACAGAAACTATGGCTACACCTTC. Translation gives CASSWGTDRNYGYTF.

The V gene is TRBV5-1, the J gene TRBJ2-7; D remains unclear. The CDR3 length is 13 residues. V was trimmed by 0 bases and J by 6 bases, leaving 10 bases between them. Looked up from germline, CDR1 is SGHRS and CDR2 is YFSETQ. The CDR3 coding sequence is TGCGCCAGCAGCTTGGTTGTTTCGGGCGAGCAGTACTTC. Its protein product is CASSLVVSGEQYF.

This chain joins TRBV20-1 and TRBJ2-7; D is possibly TRBD2 (5 bases). Trimming took off 7 bases at V and 0 bases at J, with 19 bases between the two ends. This CDR3 contains 15 residues. The germline gives CDR1 DFQATT, CDR2 SNEGSKA (reference sequence). CDR3 protein: CSVFGGQASSYEQYF. The CDR3, as DNA: TGCAGTGTTTTCGGAGGCCAGGCGAGCTCCTACGAGCAGTACTTC.

This clonotype was observed at least ten times. The chain joins TRBV5-1 to TRBJ2-1; D unresolved. This CDR3 comprises 13 residues. In germline, CDR1 is SGHRS, CDR2 YFSETQ. With 2 bases removed from V and 4 bases from J, the gap between germline ends came to 7 bases. DNA for the CDR3: TGCGCCAGCAGCTTCCGGGCGTACAATGAGCAGTTCTTC. Its translation: CASSFRAYNEQFF. Full variable domain (remainder filled in from reference TRBV5-1 and TRBJ2-1): KAGVTQTPRYLIKTRGQQVTLSCSPISGHRSVSWYQQTPGQGLQFLFEYFSETQRNKGNFPGRFSGRQFSNSRSEMNVSTLELGDSALYLCASSFRAYNEQFFGPGTRLTVL.

V usage is TRBV27 and J usage is TRBJ1-1; D is uncertain. The CDR3 totals 14 residues. With 5 bases removed from V and 6 bases from J, the gap between germline ends came to 16 bases. In germline, CDR1 is MNHEY, CDR2 SMNVEV (reference sequence). CDR3 DNA: TGTGCCAGCAGTCCACAGACGGATGGCCCTGAAGCTTTCTTT. Amino acid sequence: CASSPQTDGPEAFF.

This clonotype has just a few counts. The gene calls are TRBV11-2 and TRBJ2-1; 10 bases match TRBD1. J gave up 9 bases and V 4 bases, and 12 bases lay outside the gene matches. The CDR3 sequence is 16 residues long. CDR1 and CDR2 from the germline V gene are SGHAT and FQNNGV. The CDR3 loop reads CASSSRPGTGEGEQFF. Written as DNA, the CDR3 is TGTGCCAGCAGCTCTCGCCCCGGGACAGGGGAGGGTGAGCAGTTCTTC.

This clonotype has only a few counts. This chain joins TRBV25-1 and TRBJ2-2, with TRBD1 matching over 9 bases. With V trimmed by 8 bases and J by 4 bases, 11 bases remained unmatched. Germline values: CDR1 MGHDK, CDR2 SYGVNS. This CDR3 contains 16 residues. Written as DNA, the CDR3 is TGTGCCAGCGCCCTAGGGACAGGGAGCGGCACCGGGGAGCTGTTTTTT. It is translated as CASALGTGSGTGELFF.

This chain uses TRBV7-6 with TRBJ2-1, with 9 bases matching TRBD2. The V segment lost 6 bases and the J segment 7 bases; nucleotides outside the gene matches: 7. The V gene's germline CDR1 is SGHVS and CDR2 FNYEAQ. The CDR3 sequence is 14 residues long. CDR3 in amino acids: CASSPWAGGNEQFF. CDR3 bases: TGTGCCAGCAGTCCTTGGGCGGGGGGGAATGAGCAGTTCTTC.